This T cell receptor beta chain was sequenced for a study of TIL therapy for anti-PD-1-resistant metastatic lung cancer. Looking at the study overall: Tumors had a median PD-L1 proportion score of 5% to 6.5%.

Trimming removed 7 bases at V and 9 bases at J, with 37 bases between. This CDR3 region has 20 residues. Germline CDR1 LGHNT, CDR2 FRNRAP. Sequencing used immunoSEQ v3. The data were produced by immunoSEQ multiplex PCR, yet TCRdb's version contains in-frame clones alone and is incomplete. The table records about 100,000 clones, 65% of them present only once. The time point: pre-treatment sample, taken before nivolumab and TIL therapy. The tumor samples were excised metastases, mostly pleural nodules or supraclavicular lymph nodes. Sequenced material: tumor tissue, taken at baseline. This sequence originates from a person between 30 and 80 years old with non-small cell lung cancer. The chain joins TRBV12-5 to TRBJ1-5; tentative D call: TRBD1 (6 bases). CDR3 sequence reads: CASAFTAQTGTLTTLRPQHF. Written as DNA, the CDR3 is TGTGCTAGTGCCTTCACTGCGCAAACCGGGACACTAACGACACTCCGGCCCCAGCATTTT.